Each of the 18 T cell receptor beta chains below was sequenced from the same sample in a study of low-dose radiotherapy and immunotherapy resistance in tumors. Time point reported: before trial treatment. Alpha and beta chains were covered, as first-strand cDNA relied on TRAV- and TRBV-specific primers. A roughly 22-cycle PCR with a constant-region primer and V-primer adapter amplified TCRs. MiXCR, run by TCRdb on the reads, gives a single entry per CDR3 protein. The data show tens of thousands of distinct CDR3 sequences, about 23% seen once. The sequenced sample was PBMCs, obtained before treatment. The receptor source for this set is a male donor with prostate cancer.

This clonotype was observed at least ten times. J is TRBJ1-1 and V is TRBV7-9; D unresolved. The germline V gene encodes CDR1 SEHNR and CDR2 FQNEAQ (reference sequence). This CDR3 is built from 12 residues. The V end was cut by 2 bases, the J end by 2 bases, with 3 bases between. The CDR3 here is CASSLFNTEAFF. In DNA, the CDR3 is TGTGCCAGCAGCTTATTCAACACTGAAGCTTTCTTT.

This clonotype was detected only a few times. The chain couples TRBV24-1 to TRBJ2-1; 7 positions agree with TRBD2. J lost 3 bases, V lost 4 bases, and 5 bases had no gene match. The CDR3 length is 15 residues. From germline, CDR1 is KGHDR and CDR2 SFDVKD. The CDR3 DNA is TGTGCCACCAGTGAAAGCGGGGCTTTCTACAATGAGCAGTTCTTC. Amino acids: CATSESGAFYNEQFF.

This clonotype was counted ten times or more. The chain couples TRBV7-9 to TRBJ2-3; TRBD2 is a possible D gene (5 bases). The CDR3 contains 15 residues. CDR1 and CDR2 from the germline V gene are SEHNR and FQNEAQ (reference sequence). Trimming pared 5 bases from V and 5 bases from J, leaving 17 bases between. The CDR3 spells CASSPTPGMGDTQYF. The CDR3 nucleotides read TGTGCCAGCAGCCCGACCCCCGGGATGGGAGATACGCAGTATTTT.

Remarks on this clonotype: A read error is the likely source, as a far larger clone sits one nucleotide away. V gene TRBV10-3 combines with J gene TRBJ1-2; D gene unclear. The CDR3 runs to 11 residues. V was shortened by 5 bases and J by 8 bases, with 9 bases between the two germline ends. Germline V gives CDR1 ENHRY, CDR2 SYGVKD. CDR3: CAISSDLGYTF. CDR3 DNA sequence: TGTGCCATCAGTTCTGACCTGGGCTACACCTTC.

The table lists this clonotype with many counts. The rearrangement joins TRBV20-1 to TRBJ2-3; 15 bases map to TRBD2. The CDR3 is 16 amino acids. With 3 bases clipped from V and 2 bases from J, the junction kept 3 bases outside the gene matches. Germline V gives CDR1 DFQATT, CDR2 SNEGSKA (reference sequence). CDR3 sequence reads: CSASGLAGGNTDTQYF. CDR3 nucleotide sequence: TGCAGTGCTAGCGGACTAGCGGGAGGGAACACAGATACGCAGTATTTT.

This chain links TRBV19 with TRBJ2-2; either TRBD1 or TRBD2 may fit D (6 bases each). The CDR3 consists of 12 residues. V lost 6 bases, J lost 7 bases, and 9 bases lay in between. CDR1 is LNHDA, CDR2 SQIVND, per germline (reference sequence). The CDR3, as DNA: TGTGCCAGTAGCGAGGGGGGCGGGGAGCTGTTTTTT. It specifies CASSEGGGELFF.

The CDR3 sequence is CASSDLNYPYEQYF. CDR3 sequence (DNA): TGTGCCAGCAGTGATTTGAACTATCCCTACGAGCAGTACTTC. The V call is TRBV2, the J call TRBJ2-7; D not certain. V lost 3 bases and J 2 bases, leaving 11 bases between the germline ends. Looked up from germline, CDR1 is SNHLY and CDR2 is FYNNEI. The CDR3 runs 14 residues.

Regarding this clonotype: The junction differs from germline at one of its ends, possibly a read error. V and J are TRBV11-2 and TRBJ2-7; 10 bases are a match to TRBD1. This CDR3 contains 16 residues. CDR1 SGHAT and CDR2 FQNNGV come from the germline V gene. In DNA, the CDR3 is TGTGTCAGCAACAAGACCGGGACAGGGGTCCTCTACGAGCAGTACTTC. As protein: CVSNKTGTGVLYEQYF.

With respect to this clonotype: Since a far larger clone is one base different, this is likely a read error. The CDR3 loop is CASSLGDKHNEQYF. The DNA of the CDR3 is TGTGCCAGCAGCTTGGGGGACAAACACAATGAGCAGTACTTC. The rearrangement links TRBV5-6 to TRBJ2-7; tentatively, D is TRBD1 (6 bases). This CDR3 spans 14 amino acids. The germline V and J ends were trimmed by 0 bases and 7 bases, with 14 bases remaining between them. Germline CDR1 SGHDT, CDR2 YYEEEE.

This clonotype has at least ten counts. The gene calls are TRBV14 and TRBJ2-7; 7 bases fit TRBD2. The CDR3 consists of 18 residues. Trimming cost V 0 bases and J 2 bases; bases outside gene matches: 13. Germline V CDR1 and CDR2: SGHDN, FVKESK. CDR3 in amino acids: CASSQEPQWSSGPYEQYF. DNA for the CDR3: TGTGCCAGCAGCCAAGAACCGCAATGGTCTAGCGGACCCTACGAGCAGTACTTC.

The table lists this clonotype with many counts. The rearrangement joins TRBV11-2 to TRBJ2-1, with TRBD2 identical over 13 bases. Germline V gene lookup returns CDR1 SGHAT and CDR2 FQNNGV. The junction had 9 bases not matched to a gene; V was cut back by 7 bases and J by 9 bases. CDR3 length: 15 amino acids. CDR3 sequence: CASTRTSGSTLEQFF. DNA for the CDR3: TGTGCCAGCACGCGGACTAGCGGGAGTACTCTTGAGCAGTTCTTC.

This clonotype was observed many times. V gene TRBV20-1 combines with J gene TRBJ2-7, with TRBD2 matching 11 bases. The CDR3 has 14 amino acids. V lost 0 bases, J lost 12 bases, and 10 bases stayed unmatched. CDR1 and CDR2 from the germline V gene are DFQATT and SNEGSKA (reference sequence). CDR3 DNA sequence: TGCAGTGCTAGAGATAGCGGGACTAGCGGAGGCCGGTACTTC. Translating it yields CSARDSGTSGGRYF.

Note on this clonotype: Only one base separates this from a far larger clonotype, so it likely reflects a read error. The chain is built from TRBV6-2 or TRBV6-3 and TRBJ2-1, with a tentative D call TRBD2 (7 bases). Per the germline V gene, CDR1 is MNHEY and CDR2 is SVGEGT. The V end lost 6 bases, the J end lost 13 bases, and 25 bases lay between the germline ends. This CDR3 has 15 amino acids. Here the CDR3 reads CASSSTGQGRDIQFF. The CDR3 coding sequence is TGTGCCAGCAGCTCCACCGGGCAGGGGAGGGACATTCAGTTCTTC.

This clonotype was counted ten times or more. CDR3 coding DNA: TGTGCCAGCAGCCTCCGATCAGATACGCAGTATTTT. It encodes CASSLRSDTQYF. The V and J genes are TRBV11-3 and TRBJ2-3; no firm D call. V was trimmed by 5 bases and J by 4 bases, leaving 7 bases between them. The germline CDR1 and CDR2 sequences are SGHNT and YENEEA. The CDR3 consists of 12 residues.

This clonotype has at least ten counts. This rearrangement joins TRBV7-9 to TRBJ1-5; unclear D gene. Trimming took 0 bases from V and 2 from J, leaving 11 bases between them. Per germline, CDR1 SEHNR and CDR2 FQNEAQ (reference sequence). The CDR3 totals 16 residues. The CDR3 here is CASSLAGVRGNQPQHF. Here the CDR3 DNA reads TGTGCCAGCAGCTTAGCTGGAGTGAGAGGCAATCAGCCCCAGCATTTT.

This clonotype was seen repeatedly, ten times or more. The V gene is TRBV15, the J gene TRBJ2-7; no firm D call. CDR1 is LNHNV and CDR2 is YYDKDF in the germline V gene (reference sequence). V was cut by 5 bases and J by 0 bases, with 8 bases left in between. The CDR3 is 13 residues long. The CDR3 is CATSGRSSYEQYF. CDR3 DNA sequence: TGTGCCACCAGCGGAAGGAGCTCCTACGAGCAGTACTTC.

At least ten counts were recorded for this clonotype. The V and J genes are TRBV2 and TRBJ1-4, with D maybe TRBD1 (6 bases). CDR1 SNHLY and CDR2 FYNNEI come from the germline V gene. Trimming took off 8 bases at V and 0 bases at J, with 13 bases between the two ends. The CDR3 extends over 15 amino acids. The CDR3 reads CASGSDRTTNEKLFF. DNA of the CDR3: TGTGCCAGCGGATCAGACAGGACAACTAATGAAAAACTGTTTTTT.

This clonotype has a count of ten or more. V gene TRBV9 combines with J gene TRBJ2-1; TRBD2 matches 9 bases. From germline, CDR1 is SGDLS and CDR2 YYNGEE. V lost 3 bases and J lost 0; bases outside the gene matches: 7. CDR3 length equals 17 residues. CDR3 sequence reads: CASSATLAGSSYNEQFF. The CDR3 DNA is TGTGCCAGCAGCGCTACTCTAGCGGGGAGCTCCTACAATGAGCAGTTCTTC.